The 17 T cell receptor beta chains reported below all come from one sample, sequenced in a study of blood T cells in healthy people across ages. A sample-barcoded 5' primer and a J-beta primer mix were used in a second PCR of roughly 7 to 11 cycles. TCRdb re-called the 5' RACE reads through MiXCR, storing one row per CDR3 protein. Of around 780,000 distinct CDR3 sequences listed, about 26% are singletons. These data were likewise used in another study, on T cells of mothers and their children.

The sample was blood. The receptor set was obtained from a boy aged 5-17 years in good health.

This clonotype has more than one count but fewer than ten. The V call is TRBV12-3 or TRBV12-4, the J call TRBJ2-7, with no clear D. The CDR3 spans 13 residues. The V gene lost 0 bases and the J gene lost 5 bases, with 8 bases spanning the gap. The CDR3 sequence: CASSLAGFNEQYF. The CDR3 bases are TGTGCCAGCAGTTTAGCGGGGTTTAACGAGCAGTACTTC.

The chain couples TRBV5-1 to TRBJ1-6, with D unresolved. Germline V CDR1 and CDR2: SGHRS, YFSETQ. Between the trimmed V and J ends, which lost 0 bases and 7 bases, there was a span of 14 bases. This CDR3 comprises 16 residues. The chain's CDR3 is CASSLGTENPNSPLHF. CDR3 sequence (DNA): TGCGCCAGCAGCTTGGGGACGGAGAACCCAAATTCACCCCTCCACTTT.

The V call is TRBV11-2, the J call TRBJ2-2; TRBD1 matches at 7 bases. J was trimmed by 6 bases and V by 2 bases; bases with no gene match: 9. The CDR3 contains 16 residues. Per germline, CDR1 SGHAT and CDR2 FQNNGV. CDR3 nucleotides: TGTGCCAGCAGCTTAAGCGTTTGGCAGGGGGCCGGGGAGCTGTTTTTT. Its protein is CASSLSVWQGAGELFF.

This sequence joins TRBV11-2 and TRBJ1-1, with D hard to call. This CDR3 comprises 14 residues. Germline values: CDR1 SGHAT, CDR2 FQNNGV. Trimming removed 7 bases from V and 5 bases from J, with 17 bases in between. The CDR3 here is CASNFTEGGTEAFF. CDR3 bases: TGTGCCAGCAACTTCACGGAGGGAGGGACTGAAGCTTTCTTT.

The chain couples TRBV5-5 to TRBJ1-4, with TRBD1 identical over 9 bases. Germline trimming cut 1 base from V and 2 bases from J; bases unmatched to any gene: 12. This CDR3 has 19 residues. The germline V gene encodes CDR1 SGHKS and CDR2 YYEKEE (reference sequence). The CDR3 region is CASSLPLDRGVATNEKLFF. Written as DNA, the CDR3 is TGTGCCAGCAGCTTGCCCCTGGACAGGGGAGTAGCTACTAATGAAAAACTGTTTTTT.

This clonotype was seen a few times. The chain links TRBV3-1 to TRBJ2-5; no definite D call. Judging by the DNA end, TRBJ2-1 fits better; the J call may be wrong. This CDR3 has 14 amino acids. Germline V gene lookup returns CDR1 LGHDT and CDR2 YNNKEL (reference sequence). CDR3 nucleotides: TGTGCCAGCAATCCCTCGTCCGGCGTCGATGAGCAGTTCTTC. Translated: CASNPSSGVDEQFF.

V is TRBV7-9 and J is TRBJ2-5, with D perhaps TRBD1 (5 bases). Germline V CDR1 and CDR2: SEHNR, FQNEAQ (reference sequence). V lost 5 bases and J lost 5, with 15 bases in between. CDR3 length: 14 amino acids. The CDR3: CASSPFLRGETQYF. In DNA form, the CDR3 reads TGTGCCAGCAGCCCTTTCCTTAGGGGCGAGACCCAGTACTTC.

This clonotype appeared many times. The V call is TRBV5-1, the J call TRBJ2-5; D uncertain. The germline V gene has CDR1 SGHRS and CDR2 YFSETQ. This CDR3 has 13 residues. V lost 6 bases to trimming and J lost 6 bases, with 15 bases between them. The CDR3 bases are TGCGCCAGCACCGATGGTAGTGAGAAGACCCAGTACTTC. Translated: CASTDGSEKTQYF. The full variable domain, with the rest looked up from reference TRBV5-1 and TRBJ2-5, is KAGVTQTPRYLIKTRGQQVTLSCSPISGHRSVSWYQQTPGQGLQFLFEYFSETQRNKGNFPGRFSGRQFSNSRSEMNVSTLELGDSALYLCASTDGSEKTQYFGPGTRLLVL.

This clonotype turned up a few times. The chain couples TRBV15 to TRBJ2-1, with D possibly matching TRBD1 (8 bases). The end of the DNA fits TRBJ2-5 better, so the J call may be wrong. The CDR3 covers 15 residues. Germline V gives CDR1 LNHNV, CDR2 YYDKDF (reference sequence). The CDR3 is CATSARGPGGETQYF. CDR3 DNA: TGTGCCACCAGCGCCAGGGGGCCGGGAGGAGAGACCCAGTACTTC.

The table lists this clonotype with a few counts. The rearrangement links TRBV29-1 to TRBJ1-1; D remains unclear. Germline V gene sequence: CDR1 SQVTM, CDR2 ANQGSEA. V lost 5 bases, J lost 5 bases, and 9 bases lay in between. This CDR3 is 11 amino acids long. Here the CDR3 DNA reads TGCAGCGTTAGGATGGGGACTGAAGCTTTCTTT. Residues: CSVRMGTEAFF.

This chain joins TRBV18 and TRBJ2-5; the D gene could be TRBD1 or TRBD2 (5 bases each). The germline V gene has CDR1 KGHSH and CDR2 LQKENI. The CDR3 runs 14 residues. V gave up 4 bases and J gave up 4 bases, with 13 bases separating them. The CDR3 DNA reads TGTGCCAGCTCACACGCAGGGAGAGGAGAGACCCAGTACTTC. Its protein product is CASSHAGRGETQYF.

This clonotype has a handful of counts. V usage is TRBV20-1 and J usage is TRBJ2-5, with 15 bases that match TRBD2. The end of the DNA aligns better with TRBJ2-7, so the J call may be wrong. CDR3 length equals 14 residues. Germline CDR1 is DFQATT and CDR2 is SNEGSKA (reference sequence). CDR3 coding DNA: TGCAGTGCCGGGACTAGCGGGGGGAACTACGAGCAGTACTTC. It is translated as CSAGTSGGNYEQYF.

The rearrangement links TRBV7-9 to TRBJ2-2, with 14 bases aligning to TRBD2. CDR3 length equals 15 residues. V lost 9 bases to trimming and J lost 7 bases; unmatched junction nucleotides: 7. Germline V gene data show CDR1 as SEHNR and CDR2 as FQNEAQ (reference sequence). The chain's CDR3 is CARSPGTSGSGELFF. CDR3 nucleotide sequence: TGTGCCAGAAGCCCCGGGACTAGCGGGAGCGGGGAGCTGTTTTTT.

The rearrangement uses TRBV5-1 and TRBJ1-3, with 8 nucleotides matching TRBD1. V lost 2 bases, J lost 0 bases, and 7 bases stayed unmatched. The CDR3 covers 17 residues. From germline, CDR1 is SGHRS and CDR2 YFSETQ. Written as DNA, the CDR3 is TGCGCCAGCAGCTTTAAAAGGACAGGGAGCTCTGGAAACACCATATATTTT. Amino acid sequence: CASSFKRTGSSGNTIYF.

The chain couples TRBV29-1 to TRBJ2-5, with 8 bases aligning to TRBD1. The end of the DNA aligns better with TRBJ2-1, so the J call may be wrong. Germline V gene sequence: CDR1 SQVTM, CDR2 ANQGSEA. This CDR3 spans 14 amino acids. The CDR3 region has the DNA TGCAGCGTAGATAGCCGGCAGGGGGCGAATGAGCAGTTCTTC. This translates into CSVDSRQGANEQFF.

This chain's CDR3 is CASGGAPGRSYEQYF. CDR3 nucleotide sequence: TGTGCCAGCGGGGGGGCACCAGGGAGGTCCTACGAGCAGTACTTC. The chain combines TRBV12-3 or TRBV12-4 with TRBJ2-7; a possible D gene is TRBD2 (7 bases). The germline V and J ends were trimmed by 8 bases and 1 base, with 18 bases remaining between them. The CDR3 is 15 amino acids.

This clonotype came up a few times. The chain recombines TRBV5-1 with TRBJ2-7; 8 bases align to TRBD1. Germline V gene lookup returns CDR1 SGHRS and CDR2 YFSETQ. The CDR3 covers 15 residues. Trimming cost V 0 bases and J 3 bases; bases outside gene matches: 5. The CDR3 sequence: CASSLVVTGVYEQYF. The CDR3 coding sequence is TGCGCCAGCAGCTTGGTTGTGACAGGGGTCTACGAGCAGTACTTC.